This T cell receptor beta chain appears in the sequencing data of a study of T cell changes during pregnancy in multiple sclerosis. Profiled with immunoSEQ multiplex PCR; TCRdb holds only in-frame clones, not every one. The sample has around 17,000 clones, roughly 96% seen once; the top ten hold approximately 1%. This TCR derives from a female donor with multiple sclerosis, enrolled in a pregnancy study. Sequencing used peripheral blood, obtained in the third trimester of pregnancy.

The CDR3 nucleotides are TGTGCCTGGAGTGGGGGACTAGCGGAGAGGAAGCAGTACTTC. Its translation: CAWSGGLAERKQYF. The V call is TRBV30, the J call TRBJ2-7; TRBD2 matches at 11 bases. The CDR3 extends over 14 amino acids. Germline V gene sequence: CDR1 GTSNPN, CDR2 SVGIG (reference sequence). Unmatched junction bases numbered 7, after V lost 1 base and J lost 8 bases.